The 31 T cell receptor beta chains below all came from one sample that was sequenced in a study of cytomegalovirus exposure and HLA in healthy donors. PCR amplification relied on 60 Vbeta primers (plus 13 Jbeta primers). Produced via immunoSEQ multiplex PCR; TCRdb's table is partial and in-frame only. Of about 60,000 clones listed, 65% to 85% are singletons. Sequencing was performed on PBMCs. The receptors come from a male donor in good health and CMV-seronegative.

V is TRBV25-1 and J is TRBJ1-2, with D hard to call. V dropped 4 bases and J dropped 8 bases, with 14 bases sitting between them. Germline lookup yields CDR1 MGHDK and CDR2 SYGVNS. The CDR3 loop spans 13 amino acids. CDR3 nucleotide sequence: TGTGCCAGCAGTGGTAGAGGTATGCAGGGCTACACCTTC. Translated: CASSGRGMQGYTF.

In this sample, this clone turned up once. The chain uses TRBV7-2 and TRBJ2-4; a possible D gene is TRBD1 (5 bases). The V end lost 0 bases, the J end lost 3 bases, and 6 bases lay between the germline ends. The germline V gene encodes CDR1 SGHTA and CDR2 FQGNSA. The CDR3 covers 14 residues. The DNA of the CDR3 is TGTGCCAGCAGCTTAGCTAGGGGCAAAAACATTCAGTACTTC. As protein: CASSLARGKNIQYF.

This clone was seen more than once but under ten times. The chain links TRBV18 to TRBJ1-6; possibly TRBD1 for D (6 bases). The CDR3 is 16 residues long. Germline CDR1 and CDR2: KGHSH and LQKENI. V lost 1 base to trimming and J lost 7 bases, with 14 bases between them. The DNA of the CDR3 is TGTGCCAGCTCACCACTAGATGGGGGGGCAAATTCACCCCTCCACTTT. Translation gives CASSPLDGGANSPLHF.

In DNA form, the CDR3 reads TGTGCCATCAGTGGGGACTGGACCTACACAGATACGCAGTATTTT. Translated, it gives CAISGDWTYTDTQYF. The chain links TRBV10-3 to TRBJ2-3; D may be TRBD2 (6 bases). Germline V CDR1 and CDR2: ENHRY, SYGVKD. The CDR3 contains 15 residues. Trimming shortened V by 4 bases and J by 2 bases, and 13 bases separated the two germline ends.

V and J are TRBV29-1 and TRBJ2-3, with a possible D match to TRBD2 (7 bases). This CDR3 comprises 14 residues. V lost 4 bases, J lost 6 bases, and 17 bases lay in between. Germline V gene sequence: CDR1 SQVTM, CDR2 ANQGSEA. In DNA, the CDR3 is TGCAGCGTTGCGGGTACGGGGGGCCGGGATACGCAGTATTTT. Translated: CSVAGTGGRDTQYF.

The chain has TRBV2 and TRBJ2-5; 10 nucleotides align to TRBD2. The DNA end is a closer match to TRBJ2-7, so the J assignment may be wrong. CDR1 is SNHLY and CDR2 is FYNNEI in the germline V gene. This CDR3 comprises 15 residues. Here the CDR3 DNA reads TGTGCCAGCAGTCCCCAGCGGGGGGGCCGGTACGAGCAGTACTTC. This codes for CASSPQRGGRYEQYF.

The J gene is TRBJ1-4, the V gene TRBV2; no clear D gene. Trimming left V 1 base short and J 3 bases short, with 12 bases between. The CDR3 has 16 residues. CDR1 and CDR2 from the germline V gene are SNHLY and FYNNEI. The CDR3: CASSEDSGQPNEKLFF. The CDR3 DNA is TGTGCCAGCAGTGAAGACAGCGGGCAGCCTAATGAAAAACTGTTTTTT.

The chain recombines TRBV6-6 with TRBJ2-1; D gene uncertain. In germline, CDR1 is MNHNY, CDR2 SVGAGI (reference sequence). Trimming took off 5 bases at V and 1 base at J, with 9 bases between the two ends. The CDR3 consists of 14 residues. In DNA, the CDR3 is TGTGCCAGCAGTAACCTAAAGTCCTACAATGAGCAGTTCTTC. Encoded protein: CASSNLKSYNEQFF.

This chain's CDR3 is CASSLETRGSNEQFF. The CDR3 nucleotides are TGTGCCAGCAGCTTAGAAACCAGGGGATCCAATGAGCAGTTCTTC. The rearrangement links TRBV7-6 to TRBJ2-1; a weak D match, TRBD1 (6 bases). There are 15 residues in the CDR3. V was clipped by 1 base and J by 6 bases, with 13 bases between them. Germline V gene lookup returns CDR1 SGHVS and CDR2 FNYEAQ.

V gene TRBV7-8 combines with J gene TRBJ2-1, with TRBD2 matching 10 bases. Germline assignment: CDR1 SGHVS and CDR2 FQNEAQ. V gave up 3 bases and J gave up 8 bases; unmatched junction bases: 4. The CDR3 loop spans 14 amino acids. The CDR3 DNA reads TGTGCCAGCAGCTTCTTAGCGGGGGGCCATGAGCAGTTCTTC. This sequence encodes CASSFLAGGHEQFF.

The chain employs TRBV5-4 and TRBJ1-6; TRBD1 might be the D (6 bases). The V gene's germline CDR1 is SGHNT and CDR2 YYREEE (reference sequence). CDR3 length: 17 amino acids. V shed 4 bases and J shed 1 base, with 15 bases lying between them. The chain's CDR3 is CASSPGEGRSYNSPLHF. The CDR3 bases are TGTGCCAGCAGCCCAGGGGAGGGGCGATCCTATAATTCACCCCTCCACTTT.

The chain is built from TRBV29-1 and TRBJ1-5; weak D call: TRBD1 (5 bases). V was pared by 3 bases and J by 0 bases, with 18 bases between. This CDR3 region has 17 residues. Germline V lookup: CDR1 SQVTM, CDR2 ANQGSEA. The DNA of the CDR3 is TGCAGCGTTGATGTAGGGGCCGGATTAAATAGCAATCAGCCCCAGCATTTT. It translates to CSVDVGAGLNSNQPQHF. Full variable domain (outside the CDR3, taken from reference TRBV29-1 and TRBJ1-5): SAVISQKPSRDICQRGTSLTIQCQVDSQVTMMFWYRQQPGQSLTLIATANQGSEATYESGFVIDKFPISRPNLTFSTLTVSNMSPEDSSIYLCSVDVGAGLNSNQPQHFGDGTRLSIL.

This clone was counted only a few times. The V call is TRBV6-5, the J call TRBJ1-2, with D tentatively TRBD1 (6 bases). The CDR3 spans 15 residues. Deletions cut 2 bases from V and 4 bases from J, with 14 bases between. Per germline, CDR1 MNHEY and CDR2 SVGAGI. The CDR3 here is CASSYGIDRRYGYTF. The DNA for the CDR3 is TGTGCCAGCAGTTACGGGATCGACAGGCGCTATGGCTACACCTTC.

V usage is TRBV11-3 and J usage is TRBJ2-3, with 13 bases fitting TRBD2. In germline, CDR1 is SGHNT, CDR2 YENEEA. V shed 5 bases and J 1 base; nucleotides not matched to a gene: 9. This CDR3 comprises 18 residues. CDR3 DNA: TGTGCCAGCAGCCCCGGGACTAGCGGGGCCCGTGGCACAGATACGCAGTATTTT. As protein: CASSPGTSGARGTDTQYF.

The genes are TRBV6-6 and TRBJ2-7; TRBD2 matches 7 bases. Germline trimming cut 6 bases from V and 4 bases from J; bases unmatched to any gene: 9. Per the germline V gene, CDR1 is MNHNY and CDR2 is SVGAGI (reference sequence). CDR3 length: 14 residues. This CDR3 is CASSPGGREYEQYF. The CDR3 nucleotides are TGTGCCAGCAGCCCGGGAGGTCGGGAGTACGAGCAGTACTTC.

This sequence joins TRBV30 and TRBJ1-4; D gene ambiguous. This CDR3 comprises 13 residues. CDR1 GTSNPN and CDR2 SVGIG come from the germline V gene (reference sequence). V was trimmed by 4 bases and J by 0 bases, leaving 6 bases between them. The CDR3 sequence: CAWTGATNEKLFF. As DNA, the CDR3 is TGTGCCTGGACGGGAGCAACTAATGAAAAACTGTTTTTT.

This rearrangement joins TRBV7-6 to TRBJ2-5; D unresolved. The tail of the sequence fits TRBJ2-7 better, so the J call may be wrong. CDR1 and CDR2 from the germline V gene are SGHVS and FNYEAQ. The CDR3 sequence is 15 residues long. The CDR3 region is CASSLGAESSYEQYF. CDR3 nucleotide sequence: TGTGCCAGCAGCTTAGGGGCAGAATCCTCCTACGAGCAGTACTTC.

CDR3 DNA: TGTGCCAGCAGCGCGGGGACAGGGGGCCCCACCGGGGAGCTGTTTTTT. Residues: CASSAGTGGPTGELFF. This chain connects TRBV9 to TRBJ2-2, with 12 nucleotides matching TRBD1. The CDR3 contains 16 residues. V shed 3 bases and J 4 bases; nucleotides not matched to a gene: 4. CDR1 SGDLS and CDR2 YYNGEE come from the germline V gene.

The chain carries TRBV4-2 and TRBJ2-2; 10 nucleotides align to TRBD1. Germline loops: CDR1 LGHNA, CDR2 YNFKEQ. The CDR3 has 16 residues. The V segment lost 5 bases and the J segment 5 bases; nucleotides outside the gene matches: 8. CDR3 amino acids: CASSTPGTGETGELFF. In nucleotides, the CDR3 is TGTGCCAGCAGCACCCCCGGGACAGGGGAAACCGGGGAGCTGTTTTTT.

V and J are TRBV5-1 and TRBJ2-3; D might be TRBD2 (6 bases). With 0 bases removed from V and 1 base from J, the gap between germline ends came to 12 bases. Germline loops: CDR1 SGHRS, CDR2 YFSETQ. The CDR3 sequence is 16 residues long. As DNA, the CDR3 is TGCGCCAGCAGCTTGGAAGGCCGCGGGGGCACAGATACGCAGTATTTT. This sequence encodes CASSLEGRGGTDTQYF.

This chain connects TRBV7-2 to TRBJ2-1, with D possibly matching TRBD2 (6 bases). The CDR3 is made up of 16 amino acids. Trimming stripped 0 bases from V and 3 bases from J, with 12 bases between. Germline V CDR1 and CDR2: SGHTA, FQGNSA. This CDR3 reads CASSLAGGGGYNEQFF. The CDR3 DNA is TGTGCCAGCAGCTTAGCGGGTGGGGGAGGCTACAATGAGCAGTTCTTC.

The rearrangement joins TRBV4-1 to TRBJ1-1, with D unclear. This CDR3 comprises 12 residues. Trimming took off 1 base at V and 6 bases at J, with 6 bases between the two ends. Germline V CDR1 and CDR2: MGHRA, YSYEKL. The CDR3 protein is CASSQGQSEAFF. CDR3 in DNA: TGCGCCAGCAGCCAAGGCCAGTCTGAAGCTTTCTTT.

This sequence joins TRBV4-2 and TRBJ2-3, with D maybe TRBD2 (6 bases). Germline V gene data show CDR1 as LGHNA and CDR2 as YNFKEQ. This CDR3 is 15 amino acids long. The V gene lost 4 bases and the J gene lost 0 bases, with 11 bases spanning the gap. DNA of the CDR3: TGTGCCAGCAGCCCATCAGGGACTAGCACAGATACGCAGTATTTT. Protein sequence: CASSPSGTSTDTQYF.

V and J are TRBV29-1 and TRBJ1-5, with D maybe TRBD1 (5 bases). The CDR3 is made up of 14 amino acids. Germline CDR1 reads SQVTM; CDR2 reads ANQGSEA. Trimming removed 4 bases from V and 4 bases from J, with 14 bases in between. The CDR3 DNA reads as TGCAGCGTTGCGCAGGGAGGGCGGAATCAGCCCCAGCATTTT. Encoded protein: CSVAQGGRNQPQHF.

The V gene is TRBV4-3, the J gene TRBJ2-5; TRBD2 agrees at 9 bases. V shed 1 base, J shed 4 bases, and the junction held 7 bases outside the gene matches. This CDR3 has 16 residues. Looked up from germline, CDR1 is LGHNA and CDR2 is YSLEER. CDR3 amino acids: CASSQGGGGAPETQYF. The CDR3 coding sequence is TGCGCCAGCAGCCAAGGGGGCGGGGGGGCCCCAGAGACCCAGTACTTC.

V gene TRBV2 combines with J gene TRBJ2-5, with 10 bases fitting TRBD2. Germline V lookup: CDR1 SNHLY, CDR2 FYNNEI. J gave up 5 bases and V 6 bases, and 6 bases lay outside the gene matches. This CDR3 has 14 amino acids. The CDR3 reads CASSGTSVVETQYF. In DNA, the CDR3 is TGTGCCAGCAGCGGGACTAGCGTTGTCGAGACCCAGTACTTC.

The rearrangement joins TRBV19 to TRBJ2-7; a possible D gene is TRBD1 (5 bases). The CDR3 runs to 14 residues. Trimming removed 4 bases from V and 3 bases from J, with 13 bases in between. The V gene's germline CDR1 is LNHDA and CDR2 SQIVND (reference sequence). DNA of the CDR3: TGTGCCAGTAGTACCCAGGGCAGGAACTACGAGCAGTACTTC. This gives the protein CASSTQGRNYEQYF. The full variable domain, rest sourced from reference TRBV19 and TRBJ2-7, is DGGITQSPKYLFRKEGQNVTLSCEQNLNHDAMYWYRQDPGQGLRLIYYSQIVNDFQKGDIAEGYSVSREKKESFPLTVTSAQKNPTAFYLCASSTQGRNYEQYFGPGTRLTVT.

This sequence joins TRBV18 and TRBJ2-7; D perhaps matches TRBD2 (6 bases). The length of the CDR3 is 15 residues. CDR1 is KGHSH, CDR2 LQKENI, per germline. Between the trimmed V and J ends, which lost 3 bases and 1 base, there was a span of 13 bases. Here the CDR3 reads CASSPGDSYSYEQYF. CDR3 nucleotides: TGTGCCAGCTCACCCGGGGACTCTTATTCCTACGAGCAGTACTTC.

The chain links TRBV7-8 to TRBJ2-1; D remains ambiguous. Germline V CDR1 and CDR2: SGHVS, FQNEAQ. The CDR3 is 15 amino acids. The V end was cut by 1 base, the J end by 3 bases, with 10 bases between. Here the CDR3 reads CASSLVDGDYNEQFF. CDR3 DNA sequence: TGTGCCAGCAGCTTAGTCGACGGAGACTACAATGAGCAGTTCTTC.

The rearrangement uses TRBV9 and TRBJ1-2, with unresolved D. Trimming took off 4 bases at V and 4 bases at J, with 14 bases between the two ends. Per the germline V gene, CDR1 is SGDLS and CDR2 is YYNGEE. CDR3 length: 14 amino acids. The DNA for the CDR3 is TGTGCCAGCAGCCCCCTCCGGGCGGGCTATGGCTACACCTTC. Translating gives CASSPLRAGYGYTF.

J is TRBJ1-2 and V is TRBV6-1; D gene ambiguous. CDR3 size: 14 residues. V shed 8 bases and J shed 8 bases, with 21 bases lying between them. CDR1 MNHNS and CDR2 SASEGT come from the germline V gene. CDR3 bases: TGTGCCAGCGCGGTTATTGGCCCCGAGGGAGGCTACACCTTC. This sequence encodes CASAVIGPEGGYTF.